These T cell receptor beta chains were read from a single sample in a study of CD8 T cells in ankylosing spondylitis. TCRdb reanalysed the 5' RACE reads using MiXCR and keeps one entry per CDR3 protein. Of 250,000 to 300,000 distinct CDR3 sequences listed, 20% were seen once; the top ten hold less than 9%. The sample was blood, either unsorted or a sorted T cell fraction (not recorded which). The source is a male donor with ankylosing spondylitis or in good health (not recorded which). Each CDR3 is given with its conserved first and last residue. A D gene is named only where the DNA matches it firmly. Rows may omit the clone size; those that give it use once, few, many or a size class.

D: NA
size: NA
V: TRBV9
J: TRBJ1-1
CDR3: CASSPAMGQGAEAFF
DNA: TGTGCCAGCAGCCCCGCTATGGGGCAAGGCGCTGAAGCTTTCTTT

D: TRBD1
size: many
V: TRBV12-3/TRBV12-4
J: TRBJ2-3
CDR3: CASSPDRAVGDTQYF
DNA: TGTGCCAGCAGTCCCGACAGGGCCGTAGGGGATACGCAGTATTTT

D: NA
size: NA
V: TRBV5-1
J: TRBJ1-4
CDR3: CASSLYPGTNEILFF
DNA: TGCGCCAGCAGCTTGTATCCGGGAACCAATGAAATACTGTTTTTT

D: TRBD1
size: few
V: TRBV29-1
J: TRBJ1-6
CDR3: CSVGTGLNNSPLHF
DNA: TGCAGCGTGGGGACAGGCCTCAATAATTCACCCCTCCACTTT

D: TRBD2
size: NA
V: TRBV10-3
J: TRBJ2-3
CDR3: CASSGGASGSDTQYF
DNA: TGTGCCAGCTCCGGTGGGGCTAGCGGGTCAGATACGCAGTATTTT

D: NA
size: few
V: TRBV6-1
J: TRBJ1-5
CDR3: CASSEALFRAGFSNQPQHF
DNA: TGTGCCAGCAGTGAAGCGCTCTTTCGGGCAGGGTTTTCCAATCAGCCCCAGCATTTT

D: TRBD1
size: few
V: TRBV20-1
J: TRBJ1-6
CDR3: CSARVTGNSPLHF
DNA: TGCAGTGCTAGAGTGACAGGGAATTCACCCCTCCACTTT

D: TRBD2
size: NA
V: TRBV11-2
J: TRBJ2-1
CDR3: CASSLLAGSSYNEQFF
DNA: TGTGCCAGCAGCTTACTAGCGGGGAGCTCCTACAATGAGCAGTTCTTC

D: TRBD1
size: few
V: TRBV3-1
J: TRBJ2-3
CDR3: CASSQGQQSTDTQYF
DNA: TGTGCCAGCAGCCAGGGACAGCAGAGCACAGATACGCAGTATTTT

D: TRBD1
size: NA
V: TRBV28
J: TRBJ1-4
CDR3: CASSRQGASEKLFF
DNA: TGTGCCAGCAGCCGACAGGGGGCGAGTGAAAAACTGTTTTTT

D: NA
size: many
V: TRBV29-1
J: TRBJ2-1
CDR3: CSVALARHEQFF
DNA: TGCAGCGTTGCACTAGCCCGGCATGAGCAGTTCTTC

D: NA
size: few
V: TRBV14
J: TRBJ2-5
CDR3: CASSQVTKTQYF
DNA: TGTGCCAGCAGCCAAGTTACAAAGACCCAGTACTTC

D: TRBD1
size: NA
V: TRBV12-3/TRBV12-4
J: TRBJ2-4
CDR3: CASSSITGELAKNIQYF
DNA: TGTGCCAGCAGTTCAATAACAGGGGAACTAGCCAAAAACATTCAGTACTTC

D: TRBD1
size: many
V: TRBV29-1
J: TRBJ1-1
CDR3: CSVPTGGFSTEAFF
DNA: TGCAGCGTCCCCACAGGGGGATTTAGCACTGAAGCTTTCTTT

D: TRBD2
size: many
V: TRBV15
J: TRBJ2-1
CDR3: CATSRDVTSGSYNEQFF
DNA: TGTGCCACCAGCAGAGATGTGACTAGCGGGAGCTACAATGAGCAGTTCTTC

D: NA
size: few
V: TRBV27
J: TRBJ2-1
CDR3: CASSFIPGTDEQFF
DNA: TGTGCCAGCAGTTTTATTCCAGGGACCGATGAGCAGTTCTTC

D: NA
size: NA
V: TRBV27
J: TRBJ2-3
CDR3: CASRSRDFTDTQYF
DNA: TGTGCCAGCAGGAGTCGGGACTTCACAGATACGCAGTATTTT

D: NA
size: NA
V: TRBV7-2
J: TRBJ2-3
CDR3: CASSLVEGDLGDTQYF
DNA: TGTGCCAGCAGCTTAGTAGAGGGGGACCTCGGGGATACGCAGTATTTT

D: TRBD2
size: few
V: TRBV29-1
J: TRBJ2-1
CDR3: CSVATSGRGNEQFF
DNA: TGCAGCGTCGCGACTAGCGGGAGAGGCAATGAGCAGTTCTTC

D: NA
size: NA
V: TRBV7-2
J: TRBJ2-5
CDR3: CASSSVMGRAREGTQYF
DNA: TGTGCCAGCAGCTCGGTTATGGGACGGGCTAGGGAAGGGACCCAGTACTTC

D: NA
size: NA
V: TRBV29-1
J: TRBJ2-2
CDR3: CSTKGGTNTGELFF
DNA: TGCAGCACCAAGGGGGGCACGAACACCGGGGAGCTGTTTTTT

D: NA
size: NA
V: TRBV12-3/TRBV12-4
J: TRBJ2-5
CDR3: CASSSALLIQTQYF
DNA: TGTGCCAGCAGTTCGGCTCTACTGATACAGACCCAGTACTTC

D: TRBD1
size: NA
V: TRBV9
J: TRBJ1-5
CDR3: CASSVGQTNQPQHF
DNA: TGTGCCAGCAGCGTGGGACAGACCAATCAGCCCCAGCATTTT

D: NA
size: few
V: TRBV6-1
J: TRBJ1-2
CDR3: CASSTGTSYGYTF
DNA: TGTGCCAGCAGCACCGGGACGTCCTATGGCTACACCTTC

D: NA
size: few
V: TRBV2
J: TRBJ1-2
CDR3: CASRDGLGYTF
DNA: TGTGCCAGCAGGGATGGCTTAGGCTACACCTTC

D: NA
size: many
V: TRBV20-1
J: TRBJ2-1
CDR3: CSAGKTAPDEQFF
DNA: TGCAGTGCTGGGAAGACAGCGCCCGATGAGCAGTTCTTC

D: NA
size: NA
V: TRBV6-2/TRBV6-3
J: TRBJ1-2
CDR3: CASSQTTPPGYTF
DNA: TGTGCCAGCAGTCAAACCACACCGCCGGGCTACACCTTC

D: NA
size: NA
V: TRBV10-3
J: TRBJ1-1
CDR3: CAIRGGGDTEAFF
DNA: TGTGCCATCAGGGGCGGGGGAGACACTGAAGCTTTCTTT

D: TRBD1
size: NA
V: TRBV3-1
J: TRBJ1-6
CDR3: CASSQHGTGADSPLHF
DNA: TGTGCCAGCAGCCAACACGGGACAGGGGCGGATTCACCCCTCCACTTT

D: NA
size: NA
V: TRBV27
J: TRBJ2-3
CDR3: CASRKDRVSTDTQYF
DNA: TGTGCCAGCAGAAAAGACAGAGTTAGCACAGATACGCAGTATTTT

D: NA
size: NA
V: TRBV5-1
J: TRBJ2-5
CDR3: CASSLMGRFQETQYF
DNA: TGCGCCAGCAGCCTTATGGGGCGTTTCCAAGAGACCCAGTACTTC

D: NA
size: many
V: TRBV7-2
J: TRBJ2-1
CDR3: CASSLVVTNEQFF
DNA: TGTGCCAGCAGCTTAGTAGTTACCAATGAGCAGTTCTTC

D: NA
size: NA
V: TRBV7-2
J: TRBJ2-3
CDR3: CASSLPTGDTQYF
DNA: TGTGCCAGCAGCCTCCCGACGGGAGATACGCAGTATTTT

D: NA
size: few
V: TRBV4-2
J: TRBJ2-2
CDR3: CASSPRDSGELFF
DNA: TGTGCCAGCAGCCCACGGGATTCCGGGGAGCTGTTTTTT

D: NA
size: few
V: TRBV6-2/TRBV6-3
J: TRBJ1-2
CDR3: CASSYQTYGYTF
DNA: TGTGCCAGCAGTTACCAAACTTATGGCTACACCTTC

D: TRBD2
size: NA
V: TRBV20-1
J: TRBJ2-1
CDR3: CSARGSSSGGYEQFF
DNA: TGCAGTGCTAGAGGTTCGTCTAGCGGGGGCTATGAGCAGTTCTTC

D: TRBD2
size: many
V: TRBV5-1
J: TRBJ2-3
CDR3: CASSLESSGPDTQYF
DNA: TGCGCCAGCAGCTTGGAATCTAGCGGGCCAGATACGCAGTATTTT

D: TRBD1
size: few
V: TRBV9
J: TRBJ2-3
CDR3: CASSVEGQHTDTQYF
DNA: TGTGCCAGCAGCGTAGAGGGACAGCACACAGATACGCAGTATTTT

D: NA
size: NA
V: TRBV10-3
J: TRBJ1-6
CDR3: CAISESAGSYNSPLHF
DNA: TGTGCCATCAGTGAGTCGGCCGGCTCCTATAATTCACCCCTCCACTTT

D: TRBD2
size: NA
V: TRBV20-1
J: TRBJ2-2
CDR3: CSARSGRNTGELFF
DNA: TGCAGTGCTCGTAGCGGGAGGAACACCGGGGAGCTGTTTTTT

D: NA
size: NA
V: TRBV28
J: TRBJ1-5
CDR3: CASSFEPQHF
DNA: TGTGCCAGCAGTTTTGAGCCCCAGCATTTT

D: NA
size: NA
V: TRBV5-1
J: TRBJ2-1
CDR3: CASSPPSGTNSYNEQFF
DNA: TGCGCCAGCAGCCCCCCGTCCGGGACAAACTCCTACAATGAGCAGTTCTTC

D: NA
size: many
V: TRBV20-1
J: TRBJ2-1
CDR3: CSASPGGGLYNEQFF
DNA: TGCAGTGCTAGCCCCGGCGGGGGCCTCTACAATGAGCAGTTCTTC

D: NA
size: NA
V: TRBV2
J: TRBJ2-3
CDR3: CASPLGSGDTQYF
DNA: TGTGCCAGCCCCCTAGGTTCCGGGGATACGCAGTATTTT

D: NA
size: NA
V: TRBV5-1
J: TRBJ2-1
CDR3: CASSLARQGRDEQFF
DNA: TGCGCCAGCAGCTTGGCCCGTCAGGGGCGGGATGAGCAGTTCTTC

D: TRBD2
size: few
V: TRBV10-3
J: TRBJ2-2
CDR3: CAISESLVGGTTGELFF
DNA: TGTGCCATCAGTGAGTCGTTGGTGGGGGGGACCACCGGGGAGCTGTTTTTT

D: NA
size: NA
V: TRBV5-6
J: TRBJ1-5
CDR3: CASSSHVRHSNQPQHF
DNA: TGTGCCAGCAGCTCTCATGTACGCCATAGCAATCAGCCCCAGCATTTT

D: TRBD1
size: few
V: TRBV12-3/TRBV12-4
J: TRBJ1-5
CDR3: CASSFSRGRQPQHF
DNA: TGTGCCAGCAGTTTCTCCAGGGGGCGGCAGCCCCAGCATTTT

D: NA
size: many
V: TRBV20-1
J: TRBJ1-1
CDR3: CSARTDMNTEAFF
DNA: TGCAGTGCTAGGACAGACATGAACACTGAAGCTTTCTTT

D: NA
size: NA
V: TRBV25-1
J: TRBJ2-5
CDR3: CASSDLGSQETQYF
DNA: TGTGCCAGCAGTGATCTCGGCAGCCAAGAGACCCAGTACTTC

D: NA
size: few
V: TRBV7-2
J: TRBJ1-1
CDR3: CASSSRGSGNTEAFF
DNA: TGTGCCAGCAGCTCTAGGGGGAGTGGGAACACTGAAGCTTTCTTT

D: TRBD1
size: NA
V: TRBV12-3/TRBV12-4
J: TRBJ2-1
CDR3: CASSWTGGGGSRYNEQFF
DNA: TGTGCCAGCAGTTGGACAGGGGGCGGCGGATCCCGCTACAATGAGCAGTTCTTC